One TCR beta chain is described in this entry. This record comes from a study of T-cell memory formation after mild COVID-19. The CDR3 spans 17 residues. With 0 bases clipped from V and 0 bases from J, the junction kept 6 bases outside the gene matches. Per germline, CDR1 SGHRS and CDR2 YFSETQ. TCRdb re-called the 5' RACE reads with MiXCR, one entry per CDR3 protein. This sample has some 450,000 distinct CDR3 sequences, with around 17% found just once. The receptor's source is a man younger than 30 who had mild COVID-19 (a few samples of this study predate the infection). Cell type and time point are not known. The chain joins TRBV5-1 to TRBJ1-3; 7 positions match TRBD1. Sequenced sample: PBMCs or a T cell subset sorted from them (not recorded which). CDR3 sequence reads: CASSLEGQLFSGNTIYF. The CDR3 DNA reads TGCGCCAGCAGCTTGGAGGGACAGCTTTTCTCTGGAAACACCATATATTTT. The full variable domain, rest sourced from reference TRBV5-1 and TRBJ1-3, is KAGVTQTPRYLIKTRGQQVTLSCSPISGHRSVSWYQQTPGQGLQFLFEYFSETQRNKGNFPGRFSGRQFSNSRSEMNVSTLELGDSALYLCASSLEGQLFSGNTIYFGEGSWLTVV.